One sample yielded the 16 T cell receptor beta chains listed below, sequenced in a study of OX40 agonist ivuxolimab in advanced cancers. Method: immunoSEQ multiplex PCR; TCRdb's copy keeps in-frame clones and lacks some. The sample shows about 98,000 clones, approximately 93% of them seen only once. The sequences come from CD4+ or CD8+ T cells sorted from blood, collected in a trial of the OX40 agonist ivuxolimab. All receptors come from an adult with an advanced solid tumor such as melanoma, head and neck, liver or kidney cancer.

J is TRBJ2-7 and V is TRBV6-5; no reliable D call. Germline V gene sequence: CDR1 MNHEY, CDR2 SVGAGI. The CDR3 has 15 residues. V shed 0 bases and J shed 3 bases, with 12 bases lying between them. The CDR3 coding sequence is TGTGCCAGCAGTTACTCGCCAGGCGGTCTCTACGAGCAGTACTTC. This codes for CASSYSPGGLYEQYF.

The genes are TRBV5-1 and TRBJ2-3, with TRBD1 as a possible D gene (5 bases). CDR3 length: 15 amino acids. Germline CDR1 is SGHRS and CDR2 is YFSETQ. With 0 bases removed from V and 1 base from J, the gap between germline ends came to 9 bases. In nucleotides, the CDR3 is TGCGCCAGCAGCTTGGGACAGAGTGGCACAGATACGCAGTATTTT. This sequence encodes CASSLGQSGTDTQYF.

V and J are TRBV20-1 and TRBJ2-3; no definite D call. This CDR3 comprises 11 residues. Germline CDR1 is DFQATT and CDR2 is SNEGSKA (reference sequence). Trimming left V 7 bases short and J 2 bases short, with 7 bases between. The DNA for the CDR3 is TGCAGTGGGCAGAACACAGATACGCAGTATTTT. This translates into CSGQNTDTQYF.

This clone was picked up a small number of times. Here the CDR3 DNA reads TGTGCCAGCAGTGGCTACAGGGGTCCCACTGAAGCTTTCTTT. Translating it yields CASSGYRGPTEAFF. The chain joins TRBV28 to TRBJ1-1; 7 bases map to TRBD1. V lost 5 bases and J lost 4; bases outside the gene matches: 7. Germline V gene data show CDR1 as MDHEN and CDR2 as SYDVKM. This CDR3 comprises 14 residues.

Here the CDR3 DNA reads TGTGCCAGCAGTGACCAAAATCCAGGGTATGGACCCACGGATACGCAGTATTTT. This codes for CASSDQNPGYGPTDTQYF. The chain uses TRBV25-1 and TRBJ2-3; maybe TRBD1 (5 bases). Per germline, CDR1 MGHDK and CDR2 SYGVNS. Trimming took 3 bases from V and 6 from J, leaving 25 bases between them. The CDR3 contains 18 residues. Full variable domain (rest looked up from reference TRBV25-1 and TRBJ2-3): EADIYQTPRYLVIGTGKKITLECSQTMGHDKMYWYQQDPGMELHLIHYSYGVNSTEKGDLSSESTVSRIRTEHFPLTLESARPSHTSQYLCASSDQNPGYGPTDTQYFGPGTRLTVL.

The chain is built from TRBV6-5 and TRBJ2-1, with D tentatively TRBD1 (5 bases). This CDR3 spans 15 amino acids. The V gene's germline CDR1 is MNHEY and CDR2 SVGAGI. V lost 6 bases and J 1 base, leaving 13 bases between the germline ends. The CDR3 sequence: CASRRLGPSYNEQFF. The CDR3 nucleotides are TGTGCCAGCAGAAGGTTGGGGCCATCCTACAATGAGCAGTTCTTC.

The chain has TRBV6-5 and TRBJ1-3, with D perhaps TRBD1 (5 bases). The germline gives CDR1 MNHEY, CDR2 SVGAGI. CDR3 length equals 15 residues. V dropped 6 bases and J dropped 0 bases, with 12 bases sitting between them. Here the CDR3 reads CASSSLTDSGNTIYF. The DNA for the CDR3 is TGTGCCAGCAGCTCTCTGACAGACTCTGGAAACACCATATATTTT.

This clone appeared once. The chain carries TRBV29-1 and TRBJ1-5, with D unclear. This CDR3 comprises 12 residues. The germline V and J ends were trimmed by 6 bases and 4 bases, with 10 bases remaining between them. The germline V gene encodes CDR1 SQVTM and CDR2 ANQGSEA. The CDR3 spells CSVGRGNQPQHF. CDR3 DNA sequence: TGCAGCGTGGGTCGCGGGAATCAGCCCCAGCATTTT.

The chain couples TRBV6-5 to TRBJ1-2; D not certain. This CDR3 has 14 amino acids. Germline lookup yields CDR1 MNHEY and CDR2 SVGAGI. V lost 6 bases and J 5 bases, leaving 16 bases between the germline ends. In DNA form, the CDR3 reads TGTGCCAGCAGCCCCTCCCACACCCTATATGGCTACACCTTC. Its protein product is CASSPSHTLYGYTF.

This chain joins TRBV28 and TRBJ1-4; the match to TRBD1 covers 7 bases. CDR1 and CDR2 (germline): MDHEN, SYDVKM. This CDR3 has 12 residues. Trimming took 8 bases from V and 10 from J; bases not matched to a gene: 7. CDR3 DNA sequence: TGTGCCAGCTCTGGGGACAGTCGAAAACTGTTTTTT. It specifies CASSGDSRKLFF. Looking up the rest from reference TRBV28 and TRBJ1-4 gives the full variable domain: DVKVTQSSRYLVKRTGEKVFLECVQDMDHENMFWYRQDPGLGLRLIYFSYDVKMKEKGDIPEGYSVSREKKERFSLILESASTNQTSMYLCASSGDSRKLFFGSGTQLSVL.

Notes on this clone: Other DNA sequences in the sample encode the same CDR3. CDR3 in DNA: TGTGCCAGCCAGGGACAGAGCTCTGGAAACACCATATATTTT. It encodes CASQGQSSGNTIYF. This sequence joins TRBV6-5 and TRBJ1-3, with 7 bases aligning to TRBD1. V lost 8 bases to trimming and J lost 0 bases; unmatched junction nucleotides: 4. This CDR3 contains 14 residues. CDR1 is MNHEY, CDR2 SVGAGI, per germline.

J is TRBJ1-2 and V is TRBV4-3; maybe TRBD1 (6 bases). The CDR3 contains 14 residues. CDR1 is LGHNA, CDR2 YSLEER, per germline. Trimming cost V 6 bases and J 0 bases, with 11 bases left between them. CDR3 in DNA: TGCGCCAGCAGTCGGGACACCCCTAACTATGGCTACACCTTC. Protein product: CASSRDTPNYGYTF.

The rearrangement uses TRBV6-5 and TRBJ1-2; 9 bases map to TRBD1. The CDR3 extends over 14 amino acids. The junction had 9 bases not matched to a gene; V was cut back by 5 bases and J by 8 bases. Germline values: CDR1 MNHEY, CDR2 SVGAGI. CDR3 protein: CASSGRDRAPGYTF. In DNA, the CDR3 is TGTGCCAGCAGTGGACGGGACAGGGCCCCAGGCTACACCTTC.

This clone was detected once. J is TRBJ1-2 and V is TRBV7-2, with 7 positions matching TRBD1. The CDR3 spans 16 residues. V gave up 4 bases and J gave up 4 bases; unmatched junction bases: 12. Germline-derived CDR1 and CDR2 are SGHTA and FQGNSA. The chain's CDR3 is CASSSQAGTAPYGYTF. CDR3 nucleotide sequence: TGTGCCAGCAGCTCCCAAGCAGGGACAGCTCCCTATGGCTACACCTTC.

The chain uses TRBV6-5 and TRBJ2-1, with TRBD2 matching 9 bases. CDR3 size: 15 residues. V gave up 0 bases and J gave up 14 bases; unmatched junction bases: 11. Germline loops: CDR1 MNHEY, CDR2 SVGAGI. The CDR3 region is CASSYSTLAGSVKFF. CDR3 nucleotides: TGTGCCAGCAGTTACTCTACCCTAGCGGGATCAGTCAAGTTCTTC.

The CDR3 DNA sequence: TGTGCCAGTAGTATTAACAGGGGCTATGGCTACACCTTC. Translating gives CASSINRGYGYTF. This chain links TRBV19 with TRBJ1-2; the match to TRBD1 covers 7 bases. The germline CDR1 and CDR2 sequences are LNHDA and SQIVND (reference sequence). CDR3 length: 13 amino acids. V lost 3 bases and J lost 4; bases outside the gene matches: 2.